This paragraph reports one TCR beta chain. This specimen comes from a study of blood T cell repertoires in COVID-19. Across the study: The origin of the acute and convalescent COVID-19 samples was the United States, Italy and Spain. PBMCs, B-cell-depleted T cells, or T cells provided the cDNA or gDNA that made up the material.

Per the study methods: Estimated nucleated cell counts came from reference gene primer amplification. TCRdb's copy holds only in-frame clones and misses some; the assay was immunoSEQ multiplex PCR. The V and J calls and clone size were taken over from that table, and D and trimming were inferred from the DNA. This sample carries 15,000 to 20,000 clones, about 88% of them seen once, and the ten largest clones take roughly 32%. CDR1 SGDLS and CDR2 YYNGEE come from the germline V gene. The V segment lost 3 bases and the J segment 2 bases; nucleotides outside the gene matches: 12. This CDR3 is built from 17 residues.

The J gene is TRBJ2-5, the V gene TRBV9, with 8 bases matching TRBD2. The origin of this receptor is a woman aged 80 or over with COVID-19, enrolled during active disease. Sequencing was carried out using peripheral blood. The CDR3 region is CASSAREGRVLQETQYF. The CDR3 bases are TGTGCCAGCAGCGCCCGGGAGGGCAGGGTCCTACAAGAGACCCAGTACTTC.